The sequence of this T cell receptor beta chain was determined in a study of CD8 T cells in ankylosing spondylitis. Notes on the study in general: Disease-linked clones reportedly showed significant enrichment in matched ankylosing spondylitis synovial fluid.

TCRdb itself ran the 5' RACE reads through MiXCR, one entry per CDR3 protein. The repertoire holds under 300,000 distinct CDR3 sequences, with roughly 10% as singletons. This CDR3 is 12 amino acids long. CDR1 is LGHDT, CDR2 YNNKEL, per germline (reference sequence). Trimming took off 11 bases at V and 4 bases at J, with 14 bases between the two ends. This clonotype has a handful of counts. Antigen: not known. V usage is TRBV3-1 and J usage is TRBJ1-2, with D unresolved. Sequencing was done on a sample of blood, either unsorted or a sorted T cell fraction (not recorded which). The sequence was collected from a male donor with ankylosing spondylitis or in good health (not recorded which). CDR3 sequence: CAAGGPSYGYTF. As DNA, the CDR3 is TGTGCCGCTGGCGGCCCCAGCTATGGCTACACCTTC.